The clone carrying this T cell receptor (beta chain) was seen more than once but under ten times. Its antigen is still unknown. The data were taken from a study of T-cell reconstitution after alpha-beta-depleted transplantation in children. The CDR3 covers 14 residues. Trimming pared 4 bases from V and 5 bases from J, leaving 12 bases between. CDR1 and CDR2 (germline): MNHEY, SVGAGI. General study points: The origin of high day-60 TCRbeta diversity in some patients lay in surviving recipient T cells and thymic progenitors.

TCRbeta library preparation incorporated unique molecular identifiers. TCRdb processed the PCR reads anew with MiXCR; each CDR3 protein has one entry. Of about 300,000 distinct CDR3 sequences listed, 10% are singletons. The V gene is TRBV6-5, the J gene TRBJ2-1, with a tentative D call TRBD1 (6 bases). The TCR originated in a boy younger than two with acute myeloid leukemia, due to receive a stem cell transplant. The material was PBMCs, obtained before TCRalphabeta/CD19-depleted stem cell transplant. CDR3 residues: CASSSGHRHNEQFF. The DNA of the CDR3 is TGTGCCAGCAGTTCGGGACACCGTCACAATGAGCAGTTCTTC.